This record concerns one T cell receptor beta chain sequence. What it binds is not known. This table comes from immunoSEQ multiplex PCR, and its TCRdb copy is limited to in-frame clones, with some not included. Of 150,000 to 200,000 clones in the sample, 85% to 90% were seen once. These data come from a study of cytomegalovirus exposure and HLA in healthy donors. Study-level results: In vitro confirmation showed a few CMV-associated chains to be CMV antigen specific.

Germline V gene data show CDR1 as SNHLY and CDR2 as FYNNEI. This CDR3 contains 14 residues. The trim removed 8 bases at V and 6 bases at J, leaving 5 bases unmatched. This receptor was identified in a woman under 30 in good health and CMV-seropositive. V gene TRBV2 combines with J gene TRBJ2-1; the match to TRBD2 covers 12 bases. Sequencing was done on a sample of PBMCs. CDR3 in DNA: TGTGCCAGCCTAAGACTAGCGGGGGCCAATGAGCAGTTCTTC. Amino acids: CASLRLAGANEQFF. Drawing the rest from reference TRBV2 and TRBJ2-1, the complete variable domain is EPEVTQTPSHQVTQMGQEVILRCVPISNHLYFYWYRQILGQKVEFLVSFYNNEISEKSEIFDDQFSVERPDGSNFTLKIRSTKLEDSAMYFCASLRLAGANEQFFGPGTRLTVL.